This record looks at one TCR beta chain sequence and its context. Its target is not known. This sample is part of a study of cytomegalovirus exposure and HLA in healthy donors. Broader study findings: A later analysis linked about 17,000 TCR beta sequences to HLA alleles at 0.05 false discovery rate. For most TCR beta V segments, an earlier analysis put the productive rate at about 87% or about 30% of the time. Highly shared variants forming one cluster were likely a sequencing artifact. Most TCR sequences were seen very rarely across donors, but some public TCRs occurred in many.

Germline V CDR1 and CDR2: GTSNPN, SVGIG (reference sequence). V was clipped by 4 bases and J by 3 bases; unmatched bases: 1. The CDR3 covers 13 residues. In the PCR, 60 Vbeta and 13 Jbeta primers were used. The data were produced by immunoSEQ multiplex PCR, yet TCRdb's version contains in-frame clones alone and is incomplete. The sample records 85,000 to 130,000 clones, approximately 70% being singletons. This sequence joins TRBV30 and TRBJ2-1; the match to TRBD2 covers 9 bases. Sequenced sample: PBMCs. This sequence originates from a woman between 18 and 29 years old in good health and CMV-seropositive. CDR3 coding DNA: TGTGCCTGGAATAGCGGGAGCTACAATGAGCAGTTCTTC. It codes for CAWNSGSYNEQFF.